Presented here are 8 T cell receptor beta chains from one specimen sequenced in a study of identical twins. From the 5' RACE reads, TCRdb called clonotypes with MiXCR, one entry per CDR3 protein. Of fewer than 250,000 distinct CDR3 sequences listed, 6% to 8.5% were seen once; the top ten hold under 7%. The same data also went into a second study, on yellow fever vaccine responses in identical twins.

The specimen sequenced was CD8+ T cells sorted from blood. All receptors come from a woman under 30 in good health.

The chain links TRBV2 to TRBJ2-1; 12 bases agree with TRBD2. CDR1 SNHLY and CDR2 FYNNEI come from the germline V gene. There are 16 residues in the CDR3. V shed 6 bases, J shed 0 bases, and the junction held 3 bases outside the gene matches. DNA for the CDR3: TGTGCCAGCAGGGGACTAGCGGGTAACTCCTACAATGAGCAGTTCTTC. As protein: CASRGLAGNSYNEQFF.

The chain joins TRBV7-9 to TRBJ2-2, with 8 nucleotides matching TRBD1. The CDR3 loop spans 16 amino acids. The V and J ends lost 2 bases and 1 base, in that order; junction bases with no gene match: 3. Germline values: CDR1 SEHNR, CDR2 FQNEAQ (reference sequence). The CDR3 DNA sequence: TGTGCCAGCAGCTTACAGGGGGCGAAGAACACCGGGGAGCTGTTTTTT. Translating it yields CASSLQGAKNTGELFF.

A few counts support this clonotype. The rearrangement joins TRBV7-2 to TRBJ2-3, with D possibly being TRBD1 (5 bases). CDR3 length: 14 amino acids. Germline values: CDR1 SGHTA, CDR2 FQGNSA. As DNA, the CDR3 is TGTGGCTTAGGACAAGGGCTTTACACAGATACGCAGTATTTT. It is translated as CGLGQGLYTDTQYF.

The CDR3 here is CASSLSGNSVTGELFF. The CDR3 DNA follows: TGTGCCAGCAGCTTGTCGGGAAATTCGGTCACCGGGGAGCTGTTTTTT. The chain uses TRBV7-9 and TRBJ2-2; weak D call: TRBD2 (5 bases). From germline, CDR1 is SEHNR and CDR2 FQNEAQ (reference sequence). The CDR3 contains 16 residues. V shed 3 bases and J shed 4 bases, with 15 bases lying between them.

The chain has TRBV20-1 and TRBJ2-1; possibly TRBD2 for D (5 bases). Germline V gene data show CDR1 as DFQATT and CDR2 as SNEGSKA (reference sequence). V gave up 1 base and J gave up 5 bases, with 9 bases separating them. There are 13 residues in the CDR3. The chain's CDR3 is CSARGLADNEQFF. The DNA for the CDR3 is TGCAGTGCTAGAGGGCTAGCAGACAATGAGCAGTTCTTC.

V is TRBV4-1 and J is TRBJ2-1; D ambiguous. Germline lookup yields CDR1 MGHRA and CDR2 YSYEKL. Trimming stripped 4 bases from V and 1 base from J, with 14 bases between. This CDR3 contains 16 residues. The CDR3 bases are TGCGCCAGCAGCCGAGAATGGCAGACTTCCTACAATGAGCAGTTCTTC. This gives the protein CASSREWQTSYNEQFF.

This clonotype was counted only a few times. V is TRBV12-5 and J is TRBJ2-7; D unresolved. Germline loops: CDR1 LGHNT, CDR2 FRNRAP. V was trimmed by 5 bases and J by 4 bases, leaving 6 bases between them. There are 11 residues in the CDR3. The DNA of the CDR3 is TGTGCTAGTGGTATCTATTACGAGCAGTACTTC. Translating it yields CASGIYYEQYF.

This clonotype showed up just a few times. The chain has TRBV11-2 and TRBJ2-1, with 9 bases lining up with TRBD2. This CDR3 spans 20 amino acids. The trim removed 1 base at V and 6 bases at J, leaving 19 bases unmatched. Germline CDR1 SGHAT, CDR2 FQNNGV. CDR3 coding DNA: TGTGCCAGCAGCTTAGTTTTCGGGGCATTCCCTAGCGGGATGGTCAATGAGCAGTTCTTC. Protein product: CASSLVFGAFPSGMVNEQFF.